This T cell receptor (beta chain) was identified during a study of T cell repertoires in cytomegalovirus infection. Turning to the study itself: Signatures in public TCR beta sequences pointed to both CMV infection and matching HLA type. Whole-study findings and limits: The study found HLA-C-restricted CMV-specific TCR beta clonotypes dominating the ex vivo response.

TCRdb reanalysed the reads using MiXCR and keeps one entry per CDR3 protein. The sample shows some 590,000 distinct CDR3 sequences, 40% of them seen only once. J gave up 11 bases and V 4 bases, and 14 bases lay outside the gene matches. The length of the CDR3 is 15 residues. CDR1 and CDR2 (germline): MNHEY, SMNVEV (reference sequence). Points on this clonotype: Its specificity is unknown.

This specimen consisted of cultured PBMCs, obtained from culture after CMV antigen stimulation. This clonotype originated in a human donor in good health (CMV status not recorded). Some clones in this sample may be carry-over from other donors' samples. The gene calls are TRBV27 and TRBJ1-5, with TRBD1 matching over 7 bases. The CDR3 nucleotides read TGTGCCAGCAGTTCTATCCCAGGGGGGTTAAGGGCCCAGCATTTT. Its translation is CASSSIPGGLRAQHF.